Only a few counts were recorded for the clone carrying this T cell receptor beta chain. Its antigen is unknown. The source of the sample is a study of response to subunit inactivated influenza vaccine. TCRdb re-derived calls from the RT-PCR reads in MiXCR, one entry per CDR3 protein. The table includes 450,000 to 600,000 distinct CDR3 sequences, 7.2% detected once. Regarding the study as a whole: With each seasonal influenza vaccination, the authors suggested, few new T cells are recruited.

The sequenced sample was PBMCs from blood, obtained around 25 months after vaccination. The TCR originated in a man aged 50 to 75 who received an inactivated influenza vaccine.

This CDR3 is CASSRFPFENTEAFF. As DNA, the CDR3 is TGTGCCAGCAGCCGCTTCCCTTTCGAGAACACTGAAGCTTTCTTT. The chain recombines TRBV11-2 with TRBJ1-1; unclear D gene. The CDR3 length is 15 residues. The germline V gene encodes CDR1 SGHAT and CDR2 FQNNGV. Between the trimmed V and J ends, which lost 5 bases and 1 base, there was a span of 14 bases.